The sequence of this T cell receptor beta chain was determined in a study of T cells in localized non-small cell lung cancer. This clone occurred once. The antigen remains unidentified. Profiling relied on immunoSEQ multiplex PCR, and the TCRdb table lists in-frame clones only, not all of them. The table lists 130,000 or so clones, around 89% of them singletons, with 1.7% in the top ten. General observations from the study: Elevated circulating T cell density in blood was associated with longer overall survival. A median of roughly 50 of the top 100 tumor clones appeared in adjacent lung, which was paired and uninvolved. Sequencing covered just one tumor region, so heterogeneity cannot be ruled out.

In germline, CDR1 is MDHEN, CDR2 SYDVKM. Trimming cost V 6 bases and J 5 bases, with 7 bases left between them. This CDR3 spans 11 amino acids. Sequencing used peripheral blood, obtained before any cancer treatment. The sequence derives from a female donor over 55 with stage I lung adenocarcinoma. The rearrangement uses TRBV28 and TRBJ1-1; D remains unclear. CDR3 in DNA: TGTGCCAGCAGCCCCCGGACTGAAGCTTTCTTT. Its protein product is CASSPRTEAFF.